The sequence of this TCR beta chain was determined in a study of identical twins (dated by TCRdb to 2016 to 2017). Regarding the research as a whole: The study deep-sequenced TCR alpha and beta repertoires from monozygotic twins, unrelated adults of various ages and cord blood to test whether fetal clonotypes persist. To rule out contamination, the twin experiments were replicated at different times with different library preparation protocols.

Every donor was a healthy Caucasian. The twin cohort comprised three pairs of female monozygotic twins, all aged about 18 to 29 years. The RNA used for TCR libraries was isolated from peripheral blood mononuclear cells. On this clonotype: What this receptor recognizes is not known. Per-base qualities were not stored, and no clone one base away is much larger.

What the study reported, not specific to this receptor: Invariant T cells such as MAIT and iNKT could partly confound zero-insertion analyses, though diverse VJ usage argued against this for most clonotypes. Compared with coincidental sharing between unrelated individuals, out-of-frame TCR alpha sequences shared between twins showed an excess of sequences with low generation probability. Because the same donors could not be followed over many years, the conclusions relied on cross-sectional statistical analysis. The excess sharing between twins in beta out-of-frame sequences was weaker because fewer shared sequences reduced the signal-to-noise ratio. In monozygotic twins, out-of-frame TCR alpha sharing was systematically underestimated by recombination models, although the models agreed with sharing between unrelated individuals. Fewer insertions were carried by abundant cord blood beta clonotypes; a weaker similar trend was observed in young adult naive repertoires, while no such trend was observed in memory repertoires.

V is cut by 0 bases and J by 3 bases, and the space between the germline ends is 13 bases. Counted from cysteine to phenylalanine, this CDR3 has 16 amino acids. The DNA shown is the 48-base CDR3, in frame from base 1. From a lookup of the germline V gene, CDR1 and CDR2 are SGHTS and YDEGEE. Library prep was done by 5' RACE. The sequencer listed for this sample is Illumina HiSeq 2000. Template switching added a universal primer binding site, and the final cDNA carried a unique molecular identifier that allowed TCR cDNA molecules to be counted accurately. Specific primers in the conserved constant-segment region were used to synthesize first-strand cDNA for TCR alpha and beta chains. To control for contamination, every cDNA library carried two barcodes: a SMART-Mk sample barcode plus Illumina barcodes. Two successive PCR steps introduced TruSeq adapter sequences along with Illumina sample barcodes. The TCR alpha and beta cDNA libraries were sequenced on the Illumina HiSeq platform using custom primers. Concerning the study's data processing: Raw reads were processed with MiGEC to extract unique molecular identifiers, and MiXCR was used to determine CDR3 positions. For each individual, recombination models were inferred using an EM algorithm with the repgenHMM and IGoR tools. Shared clonotypes were analyzed with the tcR package in R, and sharing was normalized by the product of cloneset sizes. To study raw recombination without the effects of thymic and clonal selection, out-of-frame nonproductive sequences were analyzed. TCRdb took the public reads, trimmed them with fastp at Q25, ran MiXCR for clone calling and kept in-frame beta chains. Each record represents a unique CDR3 protein, reported with the most common genes and DNA among its rows. TCRdb's processing, not the authors', yielded these V and J calls. The sample table contains about 810,000 distinct CDR3 sequences; only one count was recorded for roughly an eighth of them. Around 1.5% of the sample lies in the top ten.

These data also formed part of another study, on yellow fever vaccine responses in identical twins. The second study also describes: According to the authors, in identical twins the way T cells responded to vaccination appeared partly convergent and partly personalized. The study precisely tracked vaccine-responding T cell clones in identical twins.

The clonotype originates from a woman younger than 30 in good health. This sequence uses TRBV5-8 and TRBJ1-5, and perhaps TRBD1 as D gene, on 5 matching bases. Material for sequencing was PBMCs. The CDR3 region: CASSLGAGTLNQPQHF. The DNA is as follows: TGTGCCAGCAGCTTGGGGGCCGGGACCCTCAATCAGCCCCAGCATTTT.